The table lists the clone carrying this T cell receptor (beta chain) with a few counts. Its antigen is unknown. In the PCR, 60 Vbeta and 13 Jbeta primers were used. TCRdb's table, derived via immunoSEQ multiplex PCR, lists solely in-frame clones and lacks some. The sample lists roughly 150,000 clones; 80% to 85% were seen once. The data were obtained in a study of cytomegalovirus exposure and HLA in healthy donors. Study-level points and caveats: The study had only CMV serostatus as immune exposure information. Common viral pathogens seemed, in a later analysis, to connect with several of the most significant clusters. Cytomegalovirus association was listed for around 170 TCR beta chains.

Trimming cost V 3 bases and J 5 bases, with 13 bases left between them. Germline assignment: CDR1 MNHNS and CDR2 SASEGT. This CDR3 has 14 amino acids. This clonotype was sampled from a female donor in good health and CMV-seronegative. The chain uses TRBV6-1 and TRBJ2-5, with D tentatively TRBD1 (6 bases). Specimen: PBMCs. CDR3 amino acids: CASSETGQYETQYF. The CDR3 DNA sequence: TGTGCCAGCAGTGAGACTGGACAGTATGAGACCCAGTACTTC.